This entry features one T cell receptor (beta chain) sequence. Its matching antigen is unknown. The sample is drawn from a study of shared clonotypes between healthy human individuals. Overall study results and limits: Non-shared clonotypes showed lower generation probabilities than clonotypes common to all four donors.

Division of CD4+ cells produced a CD45RA+ naive subset and a CD45RA-negative memory subset. V shed 1 base and J 3 bases; nucleotides not matched to a gene: 17. CDR3 length equals 20 residues. From germline, CDR1 is MGHRA and CDR2 YSYEKL. Produced via immunoSEQ multiplex PCR; TCRdb's table is partial and in-frame only. The sample records around 2,000,000 clones, roughly 94% being singletons. The sequence came from a man aged 18-30 years in good health. The chain is built from TRBV4-1 and TRBJ2-1, with TRBD1 matching over 8 bases. Sequencing used naive CD4+ T cells sorted from blood. The subset denotes: CD45RA+ positively selected. The CDR3 sequence is CASSQVGTGTLPLFYNEQFF. In DNA form, the CDR3 reads TGCGCCAGCAGCCAAGTAGGGACAGGCACCCTCCCGCTTTTCTACAATGAGCAGTTCTTC.